These 23 T cell receptor beta chains were sequenced from one sample in a study of blood T cell repertoires in COVID-19. Produced via immunoSEQ multiplex PCR; TCRdb's table is partial and in-frame only. The sample consists of about 400,000 clones, just under 90% of them appearing once. The sample comprised PBMCs or T cells enriched from blood (not recorded which). Receptors originate from a woman aged 50 to 65 who had recovered from COVID-19.

This clone has just one count. This chain's CDR3 is CASSLVGPSGEAFF. The CDR3 nucleotides are TGCGCCAGCAGCTTGGTCGGCCCTTCGGGTGAAGCTTTCTTT. V is TRBV5-1 and J is TRBJ1-1; D is undetermined. Germline-derived CDR1 and CDR2 are SGHRS and YFSETQ. CDR3 length: 14 residues. The V and J ends lost 0 bases and 7 bases respectively, with 13 bases between them.

The rearrangement uses TRBV5-6 and TRBJ1-4, with D perhaps matching TRBD1 (5 bases). The CDR3 totals 16 residues. The V gene lost 0 bases and the J gene lost 4 bases, with 13 bases spanning the gap. Germline values: CDR1 SGHDT, CDR2 YYEEEE. Here the CDR3 DNA reads TGTGCCAGCAGCTTGGCCGGCAGGGCGATTAATGAAAAACTGTTTTTT. This translates into CASSLAGRAINEKLFF.

The rearrangement links TRBV27 to TRBJ1-5; 7 bases line up with TRBD1. The germline V gene encodes CDR1 MNHEY and CDR2 SMNVEV (reference sequence). This CDR3 has 14 residues. Losses at the gene ends were 5 bases for V and 6 bases for J; bases not matched to a gene: 7. CDR3 nucleotide sequence: TGTGCCAGCAGTCGAGACAGGGTGAGTCAGCCCCAGCATTTT. Its protein is CASSRDRVSQPQHF.

The V gene is TRBV10-3, the J gene TRBJ2-3, with D perhaps TRBD2 (5 bases). V was pared by 6 bases and J by 4 bases, with 17 bases between. This CDR3 contains 15 residues. The V gene's germline CDR1 is ENHRY and CDR2 SYGVKD. CDR3 loop: CAIRSGRASPDTQYF. For the CDR3, the DNA is TGTGCCATCAGAAGCGGACGAGCGAGCCCAGATACGCAGTATTTT.

The J gene is TRBJ1-2, the V gene TRBV7-8, with a weak D call TRBD1 (6 bases). This CDR3 contains 13 residues. Trimming stripped 6 bases from V and 4 bases from J, with 12 bases between. Germline V gives CDR1 SGHVS, CDR2 FQNEAQ. The CDR3 spells CASSQGQRYGYTF. The DNA of the CDR3 is TGTGCCAGCAGTCAAGGACAGCGCTATGGCTACACCTTC.

As to this clone: One end of the junction is discordant with germline, which a read error may explain. The J gene is TRBJ2-3, the V gene TRBV7-7; D is ambiguous. Per germline, CDR1 SSHAT and CDR2 FNYEAQ (reference sequence). The CDR3 runs to 15 residues. The CDR3 DNA is TGTGCTAGCAGCTTAGACACAGTGGGCACAGATACGCAGTATTTT. It yields the protein CASSLDTVGTDTQYF.

This chain links TRBV19 with TRBJ1-6; D ambiguous. The V and J ends lost 5 bases and 0 bases respectively, with 5 bases between them. Germline V lookup: CDR1 LNHDA, CDR2 SQIVND (reference sequence). The CDR3 runs to 14 residues. CDR3 nucleotides: TGTGCCAGTAGTGGGAGCTCCTATAATTCACCCCTCCACTTT. It encodes CASSGSSYNSPLHF.

The rearrangement joins TRBV13 to TRBJ2-1; D gene unclear. The germline CDR1 and CDR2 sequences are PRHDT and FYEKMQ (reference sequence). This CDR3 comprises 14 residues. V was clipped by 4 bases and J by 7 bases, with 14 bases between them. The chain's CDR3 is CASSSPEQANEQFF. In DNA form, the CDR3 reads TGTGCCAGCAGCTCACCCGAGCAGGCGAATGAGCAGTTCTTC.

The V and J genes are TRBV19 and TRBJ1-5, with D perhaps matching TRBD1 (5 bases). This CDR3 has 16 amino acids. Per the germline V gene, CDR1 is LNHDA and CDR2 is SQIVND (reference sequence). V gave up 2 bases and J gave up 3 bases, with 14 bases separating them. The CDR3 loop reads CASSIYWGDYNQPQHF. The CDR3 DNA reads as TGTGCCAGTAGTATATATTGGGGGGACTACAATCAGCCCCAGCATTTT.

The rearrangement joins TRBV7-9 to TRBJ1-1, with D possibly being TRBD1 (6 bases). V lost 5 bases and J lost 10, with 11 bases in between. The CDR3 spans 11 residues. CDR1 is SEHNR, CDR2 FQNEAQ, per germline (reference sequence). The CDR3 protein is CASSRDILAFF. In DNA, the CDR3 is TGTGCCAGCAGCCGGGACATCTTAGCTTTCTTT.

The gene calls are TRBV25-1 and TRBJ2-5; possibly TRBD2 for D (5 bases). Deletions cut 7 bases from V and 0 bases from J, with 9 bases between. This CDR3 contains 13 residues. CDR1 MGHDK and CDR2 SYGVNS come from the germline V gene. The CDR3: CASKRDDQETQYF. The CDR3 nucleotides read TGTGCCAGCAAACGGGATGACCAAGAGACCCAGTACTTC.

V gene TRBV5-1 combines with J gene TRBJ2-1, with D possibly being TRBD2 (5 bases). From germline, CDR1 is SGHRS and CDR2 YFSETQ. The CDR3 has 16 residues. Trimming took 4 bases from V and 0 from J, leaving 14 bases between them. This chain's CDR3 is CASSPPTGSSYNEQFF. The CDR3 coding sequence is TGCGCCAGCAGCCCCCCCACGGGGAGCTCCTACAATGAGCAGTTCTTC. Using reference TRBV5-1 and TRBJ2-1 for the parts outside the CDR3, the full variable domain is KAGVTQTPRYLIKTRGQQVTLSCSPISGHRSVSWYQQTPGQGLQFLFEYFSETQRNKGNFPGRFSGRQFSNSRSEMNVSTLELGDSALYLCASSPPTGSSYNEQFFGPGTRLTVL.

The chain has TRBV15 and TRBJ1-2; D is unresolved. This CDR3 is 16 amino acids long. Germline V gene sequence: CDR1 LNHNV, CDR2 YYDKDF (reference sequence). The V end was cut by 1 base, the J end by 3 bases, with 15 bases between. CDR3 sequence: CATSRAGLTLHYGYTF. CDR3 nucleotide sequence: TGTGCCACCAGCAGAGCCGGACTGACTCTACACTATGGCTACACCTTC.

The gene calls are TRBV9 and TRBJ2-7; D perhaps matches TRBD1 (6 bases). Germline CDR1 is SGDLS and CDR2 is YYNGEE. This CDR3 region has 15 residues. The ends were cut back, 3 bases at V and 7 bases at J, with 20 bases in the middle. The CDR3 is CASSASSQGLGEQYF. The CDR3 DNA reads TGTGCCAGCAGCGCATCTTCCCAGGGGTTGGGGGAGCAGTACTTC.

This clone was seen repeatedly, ten times or more. The J gene is TRBJ2-5, the V gene TRBV6-1, with 9 bases that match TRBD2. Trimming at V came to 2 bases and at J to 2 bases, leaving 3 bases not matched to a gene. Germline V gives CDR1 MNHNS, CDR2 SASEGT. The CDR3 covers 15 residues. The CDR3 loop reads CASSESAGGQETQYF. DNA of the CDR3: TGTGCCAGCAGTGAATCAGCGGGGGGACAAGAGACCCAGTACTTC.

The V and J genes are TRBV2 and TRBJ1-6; 10 nucleotides agree with TRBD1. The germline CDR1 and CDR2 sequences are SNHLY and FYNNEI. This CDR3 contains 15 residues. V shed 2 bases, J shed 10 bases, and the junction held 5 bases outside the gene matches. CDR3 loop: CASSEQGQGLSPLHF. The CDR3 DNA reads as TGTGCCAGCAGTGAACAGGGACAGGGGCTATCACCCCTCCACTTT.

CDR3 sequence reads: CASSSRRQGRVEAFF. DNA of the CDR3: TGTGCCAGCAGTTCCAGACGACAGGGGAGGGTTGAAGCTTTCTTT. V and J are TRBV28 and TRBJ1-1; TRBD1 agrees at 8 bases. With 4 bases clipped from V and 7 bases from J, the junction kept 11 bases outside the gene matches. In germline, CDR1 is MDHEN, CDR2 SYDVKM. The CDR3 length is 15 residues.

This chain joins TRBV6-1 and TRBJ1-5; D ambiguous. The germline V gene has CDR1 MNHNS and CDR2 SASEGT. V lost 2 bases, J lost 6 bases, and 11 bases lay in between. CDR3 size: 14 residues. Here the CDR3 reads CASSELGSFQPQHF. CDR3 sequence (DNA): TGTGCCAGCAGTGAATTGGGCAGCTTTCAGCCCCAGCATTTT.

This chain links TRBV7-3 with TRBJ2-7; perhaps TRBD1 as D (5 bases). The CDR3 is made up of 14 amino acids. CDR1 SGHTA and CDR2 FQGTGA come from the germline V gene. V was pared by 2 bases and J by 2 bases, with 10 bases between. The CDR3: CASSLSGMTYEQYF. The CDR3 nucleotides are TGTGCCAGCAGCTTATCAGGGATGACCTACGAGCAGTACTTC.

V gene TRBV28 combines with J gene TRBJ1-2, with 7 bases matching TRBD1. V trimming: 5 bases; J trimming: 4 bases; junction bases outside the gene matches: 4. The germline CDR1 and CDR2 sequences are MDHEN and SYDVKM. This CDR3 has 13 amino acids. This CDR3 reads CASSIGTAYGYTF. DNA for the CDR3: TGTGCCAGCAGTATCGGGACAGCCTATGGCTACACCTTC.

This clone was found a few times. The CDR3 DNA is TGTGCCAGTCGGACAGGGTATAATTCACCCCTCCACTTT. Protein: CASRTGYNSPLHF. J is TRBJ1-6 and V is TRBV19; 8 nucleotides agree with TRBD1. CDR3 length: 13 residues. V lost 8 bases to trimming and J lost 4 bases; unmatched junction nucleotides: 1. Germline V gene lookup returns CDR1 LNHDA and CDR2 SQIVND (reference sequence).

The chain has TRBV2 and TRBJ2-1, with D tentatively TRBD2 (5 bases). CDR1 is SNHLY, CDR2 FYNNEI, per germline. There are 14 residues in the CDR3. Trimming removed 5 bases at V and 2 bases at J, with 10 bases between. CDR3 sequence reads: CASSPPAAYNEQFF. CDR3 nucleotides: TGTGCCAGCAGTCCTCCAGCGGCCTACAATGAGCAGTTCTTC.

The CDR3 nucleotides read TGTGCCAGCTCACCGAGTTTGGGACAGGGGGCGAGGAACACTGAAGCTTTCTTT. Amino acid sequence: CASSPSLGQGARNTEAFF. V and J are TRBV18 and TRBJ1-1; the match to TRBD1 covers 12 bases. The CDR3 runs 18 residues. The V and J ends lost 3 bases and 1 base, in that order; junction bases with no gene match: 9. Per the germline V gene, CDR1 is KGHSH and CDR2 is LQKENI.